The T cell receptor (beta chain) described here comes from a study of T cell responses to AZD1222 COVID-19 vaccine. Assay: immunoSEQ multiplex PCR; the TCRdb copy retains only in-frame clones and omits some. This table has 120,000 or so clones, 90% appearing once. This specimen consisted of peripheral blood, obtained on day 0 of MenACWY control vaccination. This TCR was recovered from an adult in good health.

The CDR3 sequence is CSVAGTANTGELFF. In nucleotides, the CDR3 is TGCAGCGTGGCCGGGACAGCGAACACCGGGGAGCTGTTTTTT. This chain joins TRBV29-1 and TRBJ2-2, with TRBD1 identical over 7 bases. J gave up 0 bases and V 6 bases, and 4 bases lay outside the gene matches. The germline V gene has CDR1 SQVTM and CDR2 ANQGSEA. The CDR3 consists of 14 residues.